The present TCR beta chain was sequenced within a study of T cell responses to AZD1222 COVID-19 vaccine. Repertoires were generated with immunoSEQ multiplex PCR, while TCRdb's copy carries only in-frame clones and drops some. In the table there are tens of thousands of clones, around 87% of which are singletons. The specimen comprised peripheral blood, sampled on day 0 of AZD1222 vaccination. This sequence was found in an adult in good health.

The CDR3 is CASRGPGRHEQYF. The DNA for the CDR3 is TGTGCCAGCAGAGGCCCAGGGCGCCACGAGCAGTACTTC. The chain employs TRBV2 and TRBJ2-7; D is possibly TRBD1 (5 bases). The CDR3 covers 13 residues. V lost 6 bases and J lost 5, with 14 bases in between. Germline assignment: CDR1 SNHLY and CDR2 FYNNEI.